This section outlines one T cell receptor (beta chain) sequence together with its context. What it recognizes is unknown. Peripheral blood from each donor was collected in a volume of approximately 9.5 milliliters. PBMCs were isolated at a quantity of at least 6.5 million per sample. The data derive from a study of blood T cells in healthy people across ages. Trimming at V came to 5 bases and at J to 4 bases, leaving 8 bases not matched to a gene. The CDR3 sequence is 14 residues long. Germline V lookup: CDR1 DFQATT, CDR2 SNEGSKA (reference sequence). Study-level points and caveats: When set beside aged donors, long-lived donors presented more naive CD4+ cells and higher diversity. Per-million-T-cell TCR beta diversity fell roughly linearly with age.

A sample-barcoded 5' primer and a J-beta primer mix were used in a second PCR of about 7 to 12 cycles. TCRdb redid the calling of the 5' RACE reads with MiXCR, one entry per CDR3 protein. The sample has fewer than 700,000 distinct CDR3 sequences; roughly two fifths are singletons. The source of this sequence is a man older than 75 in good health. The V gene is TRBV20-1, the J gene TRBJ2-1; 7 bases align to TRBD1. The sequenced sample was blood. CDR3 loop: CSAEDRSPYNEQFF. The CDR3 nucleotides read TGCAGTGCTGAGGACAGGTCCCCGTACAATGAGCAGTTCTTC.